This entry is about one T cell receptor (beta chain). Its antigen is not identified. Using immunoSEQ multiplex PCR, the repertoire was profiled, and TCRdb retains in-frame clones only, with some absent. Here the sample spans a few million clones, 90% to 95% being singletons. This sample is part of a study of shared clonotypes between healthy human individuals. Study results and limitations: Of the naive CD4 clonotypes, about 5.4% were shared across several donors. Estimated richness values were generally larger in naive subsets than in memory subsets. The authors expected sequencing depth to affect clonotype sharing among donors. Against clonotypes common to all four donors, non-shared ones had lower generation probabilities.

V lost 6 bases and J lost 7, with 19 bases in between. Germline loops: CDR1 LNHNV, CDR2 YYDKDF (reference sequence). The CDR3 has 15 amino acids. Terminally differentiated effector memory CD45RA+ cells were left out of the naive CD8 fraction, which was CD45RO-negative and positively selected for CCR7. Source material: naive CD8+ T cells from PBMCs. The chain carries TRBV15 and TRBJ1-5; D is possibly TRBD1 (5 bases). This sequence originates from a man younger than 35 in good health. Some clones in this sample may be carry-over from other donors' samples. The CDR3 DNA follows: TGTGCCACCAGAATTAGCCGGGGCCTCCGACAGCCCCAGCATTTT. Protein product: CATRISRGLRQPQHF.